These 29 T cell receptor beta chains came from one sample sequenced in a study of blood T cells in healthy people across ages. A sample-barcoded 5' primer and a J-beta primer mix were used in a second PCR of roughly 7 to 12 cycles. One entry per CDR3 protein, called by TCRdb with MiXCR from the 5' RACE reads. The table lists approximately 1,000,000 distinct CDR3 sequences, 35% to 40% of them singletons. Sequencing input: blood. These receptors were collected from a man younger than 35 in good health.

The chain carries TRBV6-5 and TRBJ2-4; perhaps TRBD1 as D (5 bases). Near its end, the DNA agrees better with TRBJ2-7, so the J call may be wrong. This CDR3 comprises 15 residues. Germline V CDR1 and CDR2: MNHEY, SVGAGI. The CDR3 region is CASSSDRDPIYEQYF. Written as DNA, the CDR3 is TGTGCCAGCAGTTCCGACAGAGACCCCATCTACGAGCAGTACTTC.

The chain links TRBV20-1 to TRBJ1-4; 8 bases are shared with TRBD1. Trimming took 6 bases from V and 7 from J; bases not matched to a gene: 7. The germline V gene encodes CDR1 DFQATT and CDR2 SNEGSKA (reference sequence). This CDR3 spans 13 amino acids. The CDR3 spells CSAPTGTGEKLFF. For the CDR3, the DNA is TGCAGTGCGCCCACCGGGACAGGTGAAAAACTGTTTTTT.

This clonotype occurred a few times. This chain links TRBV7-9 with TRBJ1-1; maybe TRBD1 (5 bases). The CDR3 loop spans 13 amino acids. CDR1 is SEHNR, CDR2 FQNEAQ, per germline (reference sequence). V lost 8 bases and J 0 bases, leaving 10 bases between the germline ends. The CDR3 is CASSGLMNTEAFF. The CDR3 bases are TGTGCCAGCTCGGGACTCATGAACACTGAAGCTTTCTTT.

V and J are TRBV7-2 and TRBJ1-3; D unclear. The V gene's germline CDR1 is SGHTA and CDR2 FQGNSA. The CDR3 extends over 13 amino acids. Deletions cut 2 bases from V and 12 bases from J, with 14 bases between. CDR3 in amino acids: CASSLSSARDIYF. In DNA form, the CDR3 reads TGTGCCAGCAGCTTATCGTCGGCGAGGGACATATATTTT.

The chain combines TRBV11-2 with TRBJ2-5; unclear D gene. Germline CDR1 reads SGHAT; CDR2 reads FQNNGV. V was shortened by 2 bases and J by 11 bases, with 24 bases between the two germline ends. The CDR3 has 16 amino acids. This chain's CDR3 is CASSLLVSLLNNEQYF. The CDR3, as DNA: TGTGCCAGCAGCTTACTCGTGTCGCTGTTAAACAATGAGCAGTACTTC.

This clonotype was seen ten or more times. The rearrangement uses TRBV20-1 and TRBJ2-3; 11 bases agree with TRBD2. The CDR3 loop spans 13 amino acids. The germline gives CDR1 DFQATT, CDR2 SNEGSKA (reference sequence). Trimming removed 6 bases from V and 4 bases from J; junction bases left unmatched: 3. For the CDR3, the DNA is TGCAGTGCCAGGACTAGCGGGTCAGATACGCAGTATTTT. Translating gives CSARTSGSDTQYF.

Comments on this clonotype: The germline gene is not matched at one end of the junction; a read error may be the cause. V usage is TRBV7-8 and J usage is TRBJ2-7; TRBD2 aligns across 7 bases. Germline V CDR1 and CDR2: SGHVS, FQNEAQ. The CDR3 runs 15 residues. The CDR3 DNA sequence: TGTGCCAGCACCTTAACTGGGGGGGTAGGGAATGAGCAGTACTTC. Translation gives CASTLTGGVGNEQYF.

J is TRBJ2-1 and V is TRBV6-4; D is unclear. V was shortened by 2 bases and J by 3 bases, with 11 bases between the two germline ends. Germline CDR1 and CDR2: MRHNA and SNTAGT. This CDR3 is built from 15 residues. The CDR3 spells CASSDGQNDYNEQFF. The DNA for the CDR3 is TGTGCCAGCAGTGACGGGCAGAATGACTACAATGAGCAGTTCTTC.

There are a few counts of this clonotype. The V gene is TRBV20-1, the J gene TRBJ1-1, with 8 bases fitting TRBD1. V lost 5 bases to trimming and J lost 4 bases; unmatched junction nucleotides: 12. Germline values: CDR1 DFQATT, CDR2 SNEGSKA (reference sequence). The length of the CDR3 is 15 residues. CDR3 sequence (DNA): TGCAGTGCTGTACGACAGGGGAGTAGGGGCACTGAAGCTTTCTTT. Translating gives CSAVRQGSRGTEAFF.

The chain combines TRBV28 with TRBJ2-5; the match to TRBD2 covers 10 bases. Germline V lookup: CDR1 MDHEN, CDR2 SYDVKM. The CDR3 has 16 amino acids. V lost 5 bases, J lost 3 bases, and 9 bases stayed unmatched. The CDR3: CASSHIAGGSEETQYF. DNA for the CDR3: TGTGCCAGCAGTCACATAGCGGGGGGCTCAGAAGAGACCCAGTACTTC.

The CDR3 protein is CASSTLAFGQGDIRLETQYF. The CDR3 coding sequence is TGTGCCAGCAGCACCCTCGCTTTTGGACAGGGGGATATTAGATTGGAGACCCAGTACTTC. The genes are TRBV28 and TRBJ2-5; the match to TRBD1 covers 10 bases. J gave up 5 bases and V 6 bases, and 24 bases lay outside the gene matches. The CDR3 runs 20 residues. Germline V gene data show CDR1 as MDHEN and CDR2 as SYDVKM.

The chain is built from TRBV29-1 and TRBJ2-4, with D unresolved. This CDR3 is 12 amino acids long. Germline CDR1 reads SQVTM; CDR2 reads ANQGSEA. The ends were cut back, 2 bases at V and 13 bases at J, with 15 bases in the middle. CDR3 DNA sequence: TGCAGCGTTGAATATAGGGATAAGGAGCAGTACTTC. This gives the protein CSVEYRDKEQYF.

A few counts support this clonotype. The gene calls are TRBV12-3 or TRBV12-4 and TRBJ2-4; D not resolved. This CDR3 comprises 12 residues. Trimming stripped 4 bases from V and 4 bases from J, with 5 bases between. Written as DNA, the CDR3 is TGTGCCAGCAGTTCCCCTAAAAACATTCAGTACTTC. This sequence encodes CASSSPKNIQYF.

This chain connects TRBV7-2 to TRBJ1-5, with no clear D. V dropped 1 base and J dropped 4 bases, with 11 bases sitting between them. The CDR3 is made up of 15 amino acids. CDR1 SGHTA and CDR2 FQGNSA come from the germline V gene. The CDR3 loop is CASSLEEGPNQPQHF. CDR3 coding DNA: TGTGCCAGCAGCTTAGAAGAGGGTCCGAATCAGCCCCAGCATTTT.

Notes on this clonotype: A read error may be the cause here, since a much bigger clone is one base away. The chain carries TRBV2 and TRBJ2-5; D perhaps matches TRBD1 (6 bases). Germline V lookup: CDR1 SNHLY, CDR2 FYNNEI. The CDR3 is made up of 13 amino acids. V was trimmed by 8 bases and J by 11 bases, leaving 21 bases between them. The CDR3 coding sequence is TGTGCCAGCGACAGGCCGGATTACAATGAGCAGTACTTC. Residues: CASDRPDYNEQYF.

V usage is TRBV4-3 and J usage is TRBJ2-6; D may be TRBD2 (5 bases). The V end lost 1 base, the J end lost 0 bases, and 13 bases lay between the germline ends. Germline values: CDR1 LGHNA, CDR2 YSLEER. The CDR3 is made up of 18 amino acids. CDR3 DNA: TGCGCCAGCAGCCAAGTCTTGGGAGTAGGCTCTGGGGCCAACGTCCTGACTTTC. Translating it yields CASSQVLGVGSGANVLTF.

This clonotype was counted only a few times. The chain combines TRBV20-1 with TRBJ2-3; maybe TRBD1 (5 bases). The germline V gene has CDR1 DFQATT and CDR2 SNEGSKA (reference sequence). CDR3 length equals 13 residues. V lost 5 bases and J 3 bases, leaving 12 bases between the germline ends. The CDR3 region has the DNA TGCAGTGCTGCCAGGGTACTAACAGATACGCAGTATTTT. The encoded protein is CSAARVLTDTQYF.

For this clonotype: At one of its ends the junction is not consistent with the germline gene, which may arise from a read error. The chain couples TRBV29-1 to TRBJ2-1, with TRBD1 as a possible D gene (5 bases). The CDR3 has 17 amino acids. Germline lookup yields CDR1 SQVTM and CDR2 ANQGSEA. The CDR3, as DNA: TGCAGCTTTGAAGGGTTGCGAGGACATCTGTCCTACAATGAGCAGTTCTTC. It encodes CSFEGLRGHLSYNEQFF.

The chain couples TRBV3-1 to TRBJ2-1, with 10 bases identical to TRBD2. Trimming took 2 bases from V and 3 from J; bases not matched to a gene: 7. The germline CDR1 and CDR2 sequences are LGHDT and YNNKEL (reference sequence). The CDR3 is 17 amino acids. CDR3 protein: CASSQKMTSGFYNEQFF. DNA for the CDR3: TGTGCCAGCAGCCAAAAGATGACTAGCGGGTTCTACAATGAGCAGTTCTTC.

J is TRBJ1-5 and V is TRBV28; D is uncertain. Between the trimmed V and J ends, which lost 8 bases and 7 bases, there was a span of 12 bases. CDR3 length: 12 residues. Germline lookup yields CDR1 MDHEN and CDR2 SYDVKM. The CDR3 loop reads CASLSMGQPQHF. In DNA form, the CDR3 reads TGTGCCAGCCTTAGTATGGGGCAGCCCCAGCATTTT.

This chain connects TRBV6-1 to TRBJ2-5, with 7 bases that match TRBD1. The V gene end was trimmed by 6 bases and the J gene end by 11 bases; junction bases not matched to a gene: 24. Germline V CDR1 and CDR2: MNHNS, SASEGT. The CDR3 is 17 amino acids. As DNA, the CDR3 is TGTGCCAGCAGGGTACCTATGGGGACAGCCAATGAGGGTAAGCAGTACTTC. It yields the protein CASRVPMGTANEGKQYF.

The chain joins TRBV24-1 to TRBJ2-3; 12 positions agree with TRBD1. In germline, CDR1 is KGHDR, CDR2 SFDVKD. Unmatched junction bases numbered 2, after V lost 9 bases and J lost 2 bases. This CDR3 spans 14 amino acids. CDR3 DNA sequence: TGTGCCACCGGGGACAGGGGGCTCACAGATACGCAGTATTTT. As protein: CATGDRGLTDTQYF.

The chain employs TRBV4-2 and TRBJ2-3; 10 positions agree with TRBD2. Germline V lookup: CDR1 LGHNA, CDR2 YNFKEQ. V was clipped by 0 bases and J by 4 bases; unmatched bases: 4. This CDR3 region has 16 residues. In nucleotides, the CDR3 is TGTGCCAGCAGCCAAGAGCTAGCGGGAGTGGCAGATACGCAGTATTTT. Translation gives CASSQELAGVADTQYF.

Written as DNA, the CDR3 is TGTGCCAGCAGTTCCGGACAGGCGCGCACTGAAGCTTTCTTT. Amino acid sequence: CASSSGQARTEAFF. The gene calls are TRBV27 and TRBJ1-1; 7 bases map to TRBD1. This CDR3 has 14 amino acids. Unmatched junction bases numbered 6, after V lost 4 bases and J lost 4 bases. Germline V gene sequence: CDR1 MNHEY, CDR2 SMNVEV (reference sequence).

This clonotype was seen a few times. The rearrangement links TRBV24-1 to TRBJ2-5, with D perhaps TRBD1 (5 bases). Germline assignment: CDR1 KGHDR and CDR2 SFDVKD. CDR3 length: 16 amino acids. Between the trimmed V and J ends, which lost 2 bases and 5 bases, there was a span of 17 bases. The CDR3 DNA is TGTGCCACCAGTGATTATGTGCCAGAAAAGGGGGAGACCCAGTACTTC. Its protein product is CATSDYVPEKGETQYF.

The rearrangement links TRBV25-1 to TRBJ2-3, with D perhaps TRBD1 (5 bases). Trimming took 2 bases from V and 1 from J, leaving 10 bases between them. In germline, CDR1 is MGHDK, CDR2 SYGVNS. The CDR3 has 15 amino acids. CDR3 nucleotides: TGTGCCAGCAGTGAACAGGGCGGAGGCACAGATACGCAGTATTTT. Protein product: CASSEQGGGTDTQYF.

The table lists this clonotype with a few counts. This chain joins TRBV7-9 and TRBJ2-1; D not resolved. The V gene lost 5 bases and the J gene lost 3 bases, with 11 bases spanning the gap. The CDR3 is 14 residues long. Looked up from germline, CDR1 is SEHNR and CDR2 is FQNEAQ (reference sequence). The DNA for the CDR3 is TGTGCCAGCAGCCCCCGACTCAACTACAATGAGCAGTTCTTC. Amino acids: CASSPRLNYNEQFF.

The table lists this clonotype with a few counts. V and J are TRBV7-2 and TRBJ1-1, with D perhaps TRBD1 (6 bases). V was pared by 5 bases and J by 11 bases, with 21 bases between. The CDR3 covers 14 residues. Germline V lookup: CDR1 SGHTA, CDR2 FQGNSA. The chain's CDR3 is CASSNAGTPQRAFF. CDR3 nucleotide sequence: TGTGCCAGCAGCAACGCTGGGACACCCCAAAGGGCTTTCTTT.

The chain combines TRBV19 with TRBJ2-7; D may correspond to TRBD1 or TRBD2 (5 bases each). The CDR3 covers 16 residues. V dropped 8 bases and J dropped 2 bases, with 22 bases sitting between them. Germline V lookup: CDR1 LNHDA, CDR2 SQIVND (reference sequence). This chain's CDR3 is CASSRGFAQGAYEQYF. CDR3 nucleotide sequence: TGTGCCAGTTCCCGGGGATTTGCGCAAGGGGCCTACGAGCAGTACTTC. The full variable domain, with the rest looked up from reference TRBV19 and TRBJ2-7, is DGGITQSPKYLFRKEGQNVTLSCEQNLNHDAMYWYRQDPGQGLRLIYYSQIVNDFQKGDIAEGYSVSREKKESFPLTVTSAQKNPTAFYLCASSRGFAQGAYEQYFGPGTRLTVT.